These 2 T cell receptor beta chains came from one sample sequenced in a study of CD8 T cells in Susac syndrome. RNA was extracted with the RNeasy kit, and a quantity of roughly 0.5 to 1 ug was reverse transcribed using random hexamers. MiXCR was run by TCRdb on the immunoSEQ multiplex PCR reads, yielding one entry per CDR3 protein. The sample has 400,000 or so distinct CDR3 sequences; more than 80% are singletons. Sequencing was done on a sample of CD8+ T cells from PBMCs. The receptors were gathered from a human donor with multiple sclerosis.

This chain uses TRBV7-9 with TRBJ1-4; unclear D gene. The V gene's germline CDR1 is SEHNR and CDR2 FQNEAQ (reference sequence). CDR3 length equals 13 residues. V was shortened by 1 base and J by 13 bases, with 13 bases between the two germline ends. CDR3 nucleotide sequence: TGTGCCAGCAGCTTAGTCGGCCCCGGATTACTGTTTTTT. This sequence encodes CASSLVGPGLLFF.

The V and J genes are TRBV4-1 and TRBJ2-2; D may correspond to TRBD1 or TRBD2 (5 bases each). The CDR3 is 15 residues long. Germline V gives CDR1 MGHRA, CDR2 YSYEKL. Trimming cost V 4 bases and J 2 bases, with 11 bases left between them. The CDR3 region has the DNA TGCGCCAGCAGCCCCCGGGACCAAAACACCGGGGAGCTGTTTTTT. The encoded protein is CASSPRDQNTGELFF.